Reported below is one T cell receptor beta chain. Sequencing was performed with immunoSEQ multiplex PCR; in TCRdb, only in-frame clones are kept and a portion is missing. Of about 2 million clones listed, 85% to 95% are singletons. The data derive from a study of shared clonotypes between healthy human individuals. Germline CDR1 SEHNR, CDR2 FQNEAQ (reference sequence). The length of the CDR3 is 15 residues. J gave up 1 base and V 5 bases, and 4 bases lay outside the gene matches. The TCR originated in a young man in good health. This chain uses TRBV7-9 with TRBJ1-1; 10 positions match TRBD1. What was sequenced was naive CD4+ T cells sorted from blood. The subset: CD45RA+ positively selected. The CDR3 is CASSPGQGENTEAFF. CDR3 coding DNA: TGTGCCAGCAGCCCAGGACAGGGGGAGAACACTGAAGCTTTCTTT.